Listed here are 29 T cell receptor beta chains from one sample, sequenced in a study of shared clonotypes between healthy human individuals (dated by TCRdb to about 2020). Library preparation was by the immunoSEQ multiplex PCR assay. Sourced from immuneACCESS, this table was stored by TCRdb with only in-frame sequences that have V and J called. A share of the clones is absent; for the studies checked, an unresolved V gene accounts for under half, and the remainder has no known explanation. The table for this sample lists hundreds of thousands of clones; around 79% of them were counted only once. The ten largest clones add up to about 13% of the sample. The sequencing input was PBMCs. Source of these receptors: a woman aged 40 to 50 in good health. Some clones in this sample may be carry-over from other donors' samples.

The rearrangement links TRBV7-2 to TRBJ2-2, with D possibly being TRBD1 (5 bases). The germline V gene encodes CDR1 SGHTA and CDR2 FQGNSA. The CDR3 spans 15 residues. Trimming took off 6 bases at V and 4 bases at J, with 15 bases between the two ends. CDR3 region: CASRRQTPGTGELFF. The CDR3 bases are TGTGCCAGCAGGAGACAGACCCCGGGCACCGGGGAGCTGTTTTTT. Full variable domain (remainder filled in from reference TRBV7-2 and TRBJ2-2): GAGVSQSPSNKVTEKGKDVELRCDPISGHTALYWYRQSLGQGLEFLIYFQGNSAPDKSGLPSDRFSAERTGGSVSTLTIQRTQQEDSAVYLCASRRQTPGTGELFFGEGSRLTVL.

The CDR3 coding sequence is TGTGCCATCAGCAGGGGGGACGAGCAGTACTTC. This codes for CAISRGDEQYF. The chain is built from TRBV10-3 and TRBJ2-7; D is possibly TRBD1 (7 bases). V lost 6 bases and J lost 5, with 8 bases in between. This CDR3 region has 11 residues. CDR1 ENHRY and CDR2 SYGVKD come from the germline V gene.

The chain recombines TRBV14 with TRBJ2-7; 7 bases fit TRBD2. V lost 3 bases, J lost 6 bases, and 14 bases stayed unmatched. This CDR3 contains 16 residues. Germline assignment: CDR1 SGHDN and CDR2 FVKESK. The CDR3 DNA is TGTGCCAGCAGCCATATGGGGGGGGACCCTCGAGGCGAGCAGTACTTC. Protein: CASSHMGGDPRGEQYF.

V gene TRBV4-2 combines with J gene TRBJ2-1, with 11 nucleotides matching TRBD2. The length of the CDR3 is 16 residues. CDR1 and CDR2 from the germline V gene are LGHNA and YNFKEQ. V lost 0 bases and J lost 10; bases outside the gene matches: 8. The CDR3 loop reads CASSQDILAGAGEQFF. In DNA form, the CDR3 reads TGTGCCAGCAGCCAAGATATACTAGCGGGAGCTGGGGAGCAGTTCTTC.

The chain uses TRBV7-3 and TRBJ2-7, with 9 bases identical to TRBD2. CDR1 is SGHTA, CDR2 FQGTGA, per germline. The CDR3 has 14 residues. After removal of 5 bases from V and 3 bases from J, the junction contained 5 bases not matched to a gene. The CDR3 is CASSQGLANYEQYF. CDR3 DNA sequence: TGTGCCAGCAGCCAAGGACTAGCGAACTACGAGCAGTACTTC. The whole variable domain, remainder taken from reference TRBV7-3 and TRBJ2-7, is GAGVSQTPSNKVTEKGKYVELRCDPISGHTALYWYRQSLGQGPEFLIYFQGTGAADDSGLPNDRFFAVRPEGSVSTLKIQRTERGDSAVYLCASSQGLANYEQYFGPGTRLTVT.

On this clone itself: Other DNA sequences from this sample encode an identical CDR3 as well. V usage is TRBV5-1 and J usage is TRBJ1-1; D not certain. This CDR3 contains 13 residues. V lost 0 bases and J lost 0, with 3 bases in between. Looked up from germline, CDR1 is SGHRS and CDR2 is YFSETQ. Here the CDR3 reads CASSLGMNTEAFF. The CDR3 nucleotides are TGCGCCAGCAGCTTGGGAATGAACACTGAAGCTTTCTTT.

Here the CDR3 reads CASSDPSGRGDTQYF. The CDR3 region has the DNA TGTGCCAGCAGTGACCCTAGCGGGAGAGGGGATACGCAGTATTTT. The chain recombines TRBV6-1 with TRBJ2-3, with 10 bases fitting TRBD2. Germline V CDR1 and CDR2: MNHNS, SASEGT. With 3 bases clipped from V and 6 bases from J, the junction kept 6 bases outside the gene matches. The CDR3 consists of 15 residues.

This clone was seen a single time. This chain joins TRBV10-1 and TRBJ1-5, with D uncertain. The germline V and J ends were trimmed by 7 bases and 0 bases, with 22 bases remaining between them. The CDR3 has 18 residues. Germline V gives CDR1 WNHNN, CDR2 SYGVQD (reference sequence). CDR3 amino acids: CASTGGRKSLYSNQPQHF. CDR3 nucleotide sequence: TGCGCCAGCACCGGAGGTAGGAAGTCCCTTTATAGCAATCAGCCCCAGCATTTT.

This clone appeared many times. The chain carries TRBV5-1 and TRBJ2-3; TRBD2 agrees at 9 bases. Germline V gives CDR1 SGHRS, CDR2 YFSETQ. This CDR3 is built from 17 residues. Trimming at V came to 0 bases and at J to 3 bases, leaving 8 bases not matched to a gene. The CDR3 spells CASSLAVSGRGTDTQYF. The CDR3 bases are TGCGCCAGCAGCTTGGCGGTTAGCGGGAGAGGAACAGATACGCAGTATTTT.

The rearrangement joins TRBV5-6 to TRBJ2-5; TRBD2 aligns across 11 bases. This CDR3 spans 16 amino acids. CDR1 and CDR2 from the germline V gene are SGHDT and YYEEEE. V shed 2 bases, J shed 4 bases, and the junction held 7 bases outside the gene matches. The CDR3 DNA reads TGTGCCAGCAGCTTACTAGCGGGAGTCTGGCCAGAGACCCAGTACTTC. Translating it yields CASSLLAGVWPETQYF.

This clone has a single count. The gene calls are TRBV6-5 and TRBJ2-7, with a possible D match to TRBD1 (5 bases). CDR1 and CDR2 from the germline V gene are MNHEY and SVGAGI. The CDR3 consists of 13 residues. Deletions cut 2 bases from V and 4 bases from J, with 9 bases between. This CDR3 reads CASSYNRQYEQYF. As DNA, the CDR3 is TGTGCCAGCAGTTACAACAGACAGTACGAGCAGTACTTC.

This chain links TRBV6-5 with TRBJ2-7, with 9 nucleotides matching TRBD2. V dropped 6 bases and J dropped 3; count of bases not matched to a gene: 9. This CDR3 spans 15 amino acids. Germline values: CDR1 MNHEY, CDR2 SVGAGI. This CDR3 reads CASSPGLARSYEQYF. In nucleotides, the CDR3 is TGTGCCAGCAGCCCCGGACTAGCGAGAAGCTACGAGCAGTACTTC.

This chain connects TRBV27 to TRBJ2-5, with D perhaps TRBD1 (6 bases). Trimming stripped 5 bases from V and 5 bases from J, with 18 bases between. The germline CDR1 and CDR2 sequences are MNHEY and SMNVEV (reference sequence). The CDR3 has 15 amino acids. The CDR3 sequence: CASSDTGNRLETQYF. In DNA, the CDR3 is TGTGCCAGCAGTGATACAGGGAATCGGTTGGAGACCCAGTACTTC.

The chain has TRBV4-2 and TRBJ2-5, with unresolved D. The CDR3 contains 16 residues. Germline CDR1 and CDR2: LGHNA and YNFKEQ. The V and J ends lost 1 base and 0 bases respectively, with 12 bases between them. The CDR3 DNA sequence: TGTGCCAGCAGCCAAGGAGTCGCTGAGAACCAAGAGACCCAGTACTTC. Encoded protein: CASSQGVAENQETQYF.

The rearrangement uses TRBV7-9 and TRBJ2-5; 12 nucleotides agree with TRBD2. Trimming removed 5 bases from V and 4 bases from J; junction bases left unmatched: 5. The CDR3 consists of 15 residues. CDR1 is SEHNR, CDR2 FQNEAQ, per germline (reference sequence). CDR3 sequence: CASSQLAGGGETQYF. CDR3 nucleotide sequence: TGTGCCAGCAGCCAACTAGCGGGAGGCGGAGAGACCCAGTACTTC. The full variable domain, in which reference TRBV7-9 and TRBJ2-5 provide the parts outside the CDR3, is DTGVSQNPRHKITKRGQNVTFRCDPISEHNRLYWYRQTLGQGPEFLTYFQNEAQLEKSRLLSDRFSAERPKGSFSTLEIQRTEQGDSAMYLCASSQLAGGGETQYFGPGTRLLVL.

This sequence joins TRBV6-5 and TRBJ2-3; perhaps TRBD2 as D (6 bases). Germline V gene lookup returns CDR1 MNHEY and CDR2 SVGAGI. The CDR3 length is 15 residues. V was shortened by 7 bases and J by 3 bases, with 17 bases between the two germline ends. CDR3 nucleotides: TGTGCCAGCACCCCAGCCGGGGAGGCGACAGATACGCAGTATTTT. Encoded protein: CASTPAGEATDTQYF.

The rearrangement joins TRBV10-3 to TRBJ2-2, with D possibly being TRBD1 (6 bases). This CDR3 is 15 amino acids long. V lost 3 bases to trimming and J lost 7 bases, with 15 bases between them. Germline V gene data show CDR1 as ENHRY and CDR2 as SYGVKD. CDR3 in DNA: TGTGCCATCAGTGATTCGGTCAGGGGTATCGGGGAGCTGTTTTTT. Its protein product is CAISDSVRGIGELFF.

This clone was found many times. The chain couples TRBV9 to TRBJ2-2; 9 positions match TRBD1. The J segment lost 4 bases and the V segment lost 4 bases, leaving 5 bases of the junction unmatched. This CDR3 contains 15 residues. Looked up from germline, CDR1 is SGDLS and CDR2 is YYNGEE. The CDR3 protein is CASSPRTGATGELFF. In DNA, the CDR3 is TGTGCCAGCAGCCCAAGGACAGGGGCCACCGGGGAGCTGTTTTTT. Combining the CDR3 with reference TRBV9 and TRBJ2-2 gives the whole variable domain DSGVTQTPKHLITATGQRVTLRCSPRSGDLSVYWYQQSLDQGLQFLIQYYNGEERAKGNILERFSAQQFPDLHSELNLSSLELGDSALYFCASSPRTGATGELFFGEGSRLTVL.

The chain uses TRBV5-4 and TRBJ2-2; 7 nucleotides agree with TRBD2. This CDR3 has 14 amino acids. With 5 bases clipped from V and 1 base from J, the junction kept 2 bases outside the gene matches. Per the germline V gene, CDR1 is SGHNT and CDR2 is YYREEE (reference sequence). The CDR3 sequence is CASRTGGNTGELFF. In DNA form, the CDR3 reads TGTGCCAGCAGGACGGGGGGGAACACCGGGGAGCTGTTTTTT.

V and J are TRBV5-1 and TRBJ2-5; D possibly matches TRBD1 or TRBD2 (5 bases each). This CDR3 has 13 residues. V lost 2 bases and J lost 3, with 8 bases in between. Germline loops: CDR1 SGHRS, CDR2 YFSETQ. CDR3 protein: CASSFGAEETQYF. The CDR3 nucleotides read TGCGCCAGCAGCTTCGGGGCAGAAGAGACCCAGTACTTC.

J is TRBJ2-5 and V is TRBV9; 7 bases are shared with TRBD1. The CDR3 runs 14 residues. The V and J ends lost 4 bases and 1 base, in that order; junction bases with no gene match: 4. Germline CDR1 SGDLS, CDR2 YYNGEE. The CDR3 is CASSIRQGQETQYF. Written as DNA, the CDR3 is TGTGCCAGCAGCATCAGACAGGGCCAAGAGACCCAGTACTTC.

This clone turned up a few times. This chain joins TRBV2 and TRBJ2-2; D is perhaps TRBD2 (6 bases). Trimming stripped 8 bases from V and 2 bases from J, with 12 bases between. This CDR3 is built from 14 residues. The germline CDR1 and CDR2 sequences are SNHLY and FYNNEI. Written as DNA, the CDR3 is TGTGCCAGCGGGGGACTTCTCAACACCGGGGAGCTGTTTTTT. Translated, it gives CASGGLLNTGELFF.

This chain links TRBV7-2 with TRBJ2-5; TRBD1 might be the D (5 bases). Trimming left V 4 bases short and J 7 bases short, with 16 bases between. Looked up from germline, CDR1 is SGHTA and CDR2 is FQGNSA. This CDR3 comprises 14 residues. The CDR3 region is CASSSAVTTATQYF. The CDR3 DNA follows: TGTGCCAGCAGCTCCGCTGTAACGACAGCGACCCAGTACTTC. Full variable domain (outside the CDR3, taken from reference TRBV7-2 and TRBJ2-5): GAGVSQSPSNKVTEKGKDVELRCDPISGHTALYWYRQSLGQGLEFLIYFQGNSAPDKSGLPSDRFSAERTGGSVSTLTIQRTQQEDSAVYLCASSSAVTTATQYFGPGTRLLVL.

In its sample, this clone was seen a few times. The gene calls are TRBV4-2 and TRBJ2-3; D perhaps matches TRBD2 (5 bases). The CDR3 spans 15 residues. CDR1 and CDR2 from the germline V gene are LGHNA and YNFKEQ. Trimming removed 1 base from V and 3 bases from J, with 11 bases in between. The CDR3 protein is CASSQAKGDTDTQYF. The CDR3 region has the DNA TGTGCCAGCAGCCAAGCAAAGGGAGATACAGATACGCAGTATTTT.

The J gene is TRBJ1-6, the V gene TRBV19; D gene ambiguous. The ends were cut back, 3 bases at V and 9 bases at J, with 18 bases in the middle. This CDR3 is built from 16 residues. The germline V gene encodes CDR1 LNHDA and CDR2 SQIVND (reference sequence). Here the CDR3 DNA reads TGTGCCAGTAGTATGTCTCAGCTAAGCTTCGGTTCACCCCTCCACTTT. Translating gives CASSMSQLSFGSPLHF.

V usage is TRBV4-3 and J usage is TRBJ2-7, with 8 bases matching TRBD2. This CDR3 is 16 amino acids long. CDR1 and CDR2 from the germline V gene are LGHNA and YSLEER. Trimming took 2 bases from V and 0 from J; bases not matched to a gene: 6. The CDR3 loop reads CASSQIAGRSSYEQYF. The CDR3 DNA is TGCGCCAGCAGCCAAATAGCGGGAAGGAGCTCCTACGAGCAGTACTTC.

J is TRBJ1-2 and V is TRBV9; the D gene is possibly TRBD1 (5 bases). CDR1 is SGDLS, CDR2 YYNGEE, per germline. The ends were cut back, 4 bases at V and 2 bases at J, with 18 bases in the middle. The CDR3 spans 16 residues. CDR3 in DNA: TGTGCCAGCAGCAAAGGTCGGGGCCGTATAAACTATGGCTACACCTTC. Its protein product is CASSKGRGRINYGYTF.

The table lists this clone with many counts. This chain joins TRBV7-2 and TRBJ1-2, with 7 bases fitting TRBD1. The germline V gene encodes CDR1 SGHTA and CDR2 FQGNSA. Trimming took 5 bases from V and 6 from J; bases not matched to a gene: 9. The CDR3 has 14 amino acids. For the CDR3, the DNA is TGTGCCAGCAGCCCCCGAGGGGGCTTGGATGGCTACACCTTC. It specifies CASSPRGGLDGYTF. Complete variable domain (other parts from reference TRBV7-2 and TRBJ1-2): GAGVSQSPSNKVTEKGKDVELRCDPISGHTALYWYRQSLGQGLEFLIYFQGNSAPDKSGLPSDRFSAERTGGSVSTLTIQRTQQEDSAVYLCASSPRGGLDGYTFGSGTRLTVV.

This clone has more than one count but fewer than ten. A much larger clone lies one base from this, so it may be a read error. This sample also contains other DNA sequences that code for the same CDR3. The chain uses TRBV7-9 and TRBJ1-2; possible D gene TRBD1, 6 bases. With 3 bases removed from V and 1 base from J, the gap between germline ends came to 6 bases. CDR3 length equals 13 residues. Germline V gene data show CDR1 as SEHNR and CDR2 as FQNEAQ (reference sequence). CDR3 amino acids: CASSLDSNYGYTF. In DNA, the CDR3 is TGTGCCAGCAGCTTGGACAGTAACTATGGCTACACCTTC.